Listed here are 22 T cell receptor beta chains from one sample, sequenced in a study of T cells after yellow fever vaccination. TCRdb re-called the 5' RACE reads through MiXCR, storing one row per CDR3 protein. The table shows about 550,000 distinct CDR3 sequences, with roughly 19% occurring only once. The sample was PBMCs, taken 15 days after the yellow fever booster vaccination. These receptors all come from a man aged 25 to 45 who received the YFV17D yellow fever vaccine.

This clonotype was observed a handful of times. J is TRBJ2-4 and V is TRBV29-1; a possible D gene is TRBD2 (5 bases). The CDR3 is made up of 13 amino acids. V lost 5 bases and J lost 3, with 11 bases in between. Germline CDR1 SQVTM, CDR2 ANQGSEA. CDR3 sequence: CSVSWENKNIQYF. In DNA form, the CDR3 reads TGCAGCGTTTCTTGGGAGAACAAAAACATTCAGTACTTC.

This clonotype was seen more than once but under ten times. The chain recombines TRBV6-5 with TRBJ2-5, with D tentatively TRBD2 (5 bases). CDR3 length: 14 residues. The V gene lost 4 bases and the J gene lost 9 bases, with 18 bases spanning the gap. CDR1 and CDR2 from the germline V gene are MNHEY and SVGAGI. The CDR3: CASSWRTGPGAQYF. Written as DNA, the CDR3 is TGTGCCAGCAGTTGGCGGACCGGGCCCGGGGCCCAGTACTTC.

V is TRBV4-3 and J is TRBJ1-2; D ambiguous. The CDR3 loop spans 13 amino acids. From germline, CDR1 is LGHNA and CDR2 YSLEER. V was shortened by 1 base and J by 8 bases, with 11 bases between the two germline ends. Here the CDR3 reads CASSQGPVYGYTF. The CDR3 DNA sequence: TGCGCCAGCAGCCAAGGACCGGTTTACGGCTACACCTTC.

V and J are TRBV5-4 and TRBJ2-3; 7 bases are a match to TRBD2. The CDR3 extends over 15 amino acids. V lost 3 bases, J lost 0 bases, and 4 bases stayed unmatched. The germline V gene encodes CDR1 SGHNT and CDR2 YYREEE (reference sequence). The CDR3: CASSSKRGSTDTQYF. CDR3 DNA sequence: TGTGCCAGCAGCTCAAAGCGGGGTAGCACAGATACGCAGTATTTT. The full variable domain, its missing parts supplied by reference TRBV5-4 and TRBJ2-3, is ETGVTQSPTHLIKTRGQQVTLRCSSQSGHNTVSWYQQALGQGPQFIFQYYREEENGRGNFPPRFSGLQFPNYSSELNVNALELDDSALYLCASSSKRGSTDTQYFGPGTRLTVL.

This rearrangement joins TRBV12-3 or TRBV12-4 to TRBJ2-7, with TRBD1 identical over 11 bases. The CDR3 sequence is 14 residues long. V was pared by 6 bases and J by 2 bases, with 3 bases of the junction left unmatched. CDR3 DNA sequence: TGTGCCAGCAGAGCGGGACAGGGGGCCTACGAGCAGTACTTC. Translation: CASRAGQGAYEQYF.

The chain couples TRBV4-3 to TRBJ2-1, with a possible D match to TRBD2 (7 bases). The germline V gene encodes CDR1 LGHNA and CDR2 YSLEER. V lost 1 base and J 3 bases, leaving 10 bases between the germline ends. The length of the CDR3 is 15 residues. In DNA form, the CDR3 reads TGCGCCAGCAGCCAAGCTAGGGGGGGCTACAATGAGCAGTTCTTC. Translated: CASSQARGGYNEQFF.

The rearrangement links TRBV12-3 or TRBV12-4 to TRBJ1-1; no firm D call. The CDR3 length is 14 residues. V shed 5 bases and J shed 5 bases, with 15 bases lying between them. The CDR3 DNA reads as TGTGCCAGCAGTCCGGACGGAGAAAAAACTGAAGCTTTCTTT. Translation: CASSPDGEKTEAFF.

The chain combines TRBV5-4 with TRBJ2-7; D might be TRBD1 or TRBD2, each matching 5 bases. The CDR3 consists of 16 residues. CDR1 and CDR2 from the germline V gene are SGHNT and YYREEE (reference sequence). The ends were cut back, 4 bases at V and 2 bases at J, with 19 bases in the middle. The CDR3 region has the DNA TGTGCCAGCAGCCCAGGGACGGCCCAGAGGCCCTACGAGCAGTACTTC. Its translation: CASSPGTAQRPYEQYF.

Only a few counts were recorded for this clonotype. The genes are TRBV19 and TRBJ1-3, with 8 positions matching TRBD1. This CDR3 contains 15 residues. Germline CDR1 and CDR2: LNHDA and SQIVND (reference sequence). V gave up 3 bases and J gave up 5 bases; unmatched junction bases: 6. CDR3 DNA: TGTGCCAGTAGTATTATGACAGGGGAAAGAAACACCATATATTTT. It specifies CASSIMTGERNTIYF.

The chain combines TRBV7-2 with TRBJ2-3; D not certain. Trimming removed 3 bases at V and 2 bases at J, with 9 bases between. CDR3 size: 14 residues. Per the germline V gene, CDR1 is SGHTA and CDR2 is FQGNSA. The CDR3 DNA is TGTGCCAGCAGCTTGAGACAACTCACAGATACGCAGTATTTT. This encodes CASSLRQLTDTQYF.

The chain links TRBV7-2 to TRBJ2-5, with D hard to call. The CDR3 consists of 13 residues. Looked up from germline, CDR1 is SGHTA and CDR2 is FQGNSA. Trimming stripped 5 bases from V and 3 bases from J, with 10 bases between. This chain's CDR3 is CASSPSGEETQYF. The CDR3 DNA follows: TGTGCCAGCAGCCCCAGTGGGGAAGAGACCCAGTACTTC.

This clonotype was recorded a few times. The chain is built from TRBV5-1 and TRBJ2-3; D not certain. The CDR3 length is 14 residues. Trimming removed 0 bases at V and 2 bases at J, with 7 bases between. CDR1 is SGHRS and CDR2 is YFSETQ in the germline V gene. The chain's CDR3 is CASSLEVPTDTQYF. CDR3 coding DNA: TGCGCCAGCAGCTTGGAGGTTCCCACAGATACGCAGTATTTT.

This clonotype was seen only a few times. This chain links TRBV29-1 with TRBJ2-3; D gene unclear. V lost 8 bases to trimming and J lost 6 bases, with 21 bases between them. Germline V gene lookup returns CDR1 SQVTM and CDR2 ANQGSEA. The CDR3 has 14 residues. CDR3 nucleotide sequence: TGCAGCTCCACACAAGGACGGAGTGGGGATACGCAGTATTTT. Translated: CSSTQGRSGDTQYF.

CDR3 amino acids: CSARHTGVTGELFF. The CDR3, as DNA: TGCAGTGCTAGACACACAGGGGTTACCGGGGAGCTGTTTTTT. The gene calls are TRBV20-1 and TRBJ2-2; 7 bases line up with TRBD1. Trimming took 2 bases from V and 5 from J; bases not matched to a gene: 5. The germline gives CDR1 DFQATT, CDR2 SNEGSKA (reference sequence). The CDR3 runs 14 residues.

V and J are TRBV20-1 and TRBJ2-5; 8 bases match TRBD1. V lost 3 bases and J lost 7; bases outside the gene matches: 16. This CDR3 region has 16 residues. Germline lookup yields CDR1 DFQATT and CDR2 SNEGSKA (reference sequence). The CDR3 loop reads CSARGTGTGSSRTQYF. DNA for the CDR3: TGCAGTGCTAGGGGAACCGGGACAGGCAGTTCTCGGACCCAGTACTTC.

V usage is TRBV11-2 and J usage is TRBJ2-7; 11 positions match TRBD2. V gave up 5 bases and J gave up 2 bases; unmatched junction bases: 2. The CDR3 length is 14 residues. Germline CDR1 is SGHAT and CDR2 is FQNNGV. This CDR3 is CASSVSGRAYEQYF. The CDR3 DNA reads as TGTGCCAGCAGCGTTAGCGGGAGGGCCTACGAGCAGTACTTC.

Ten or more counts support this clonotype. The chain links TRBV11-3 to TRBJ2-1; 10 bases agree with TRBD2. Losses at the gene ends were 1 base for V and 0 bases for J; bases not matched to a gene: 3. CDR3 length: 17 amino acids. Germline assignment: CDR1 SGHNT and CDR2 YENEEA. As DNA, the CDR3 is TGTGCCAGCAGCTTAGGGACTAGCGGAAGCTCCTACAATGAGCAGTTCTTC. Protein sequence: CASSLGTSGSSYNEQFF. Based on the CDR3 plus reference TRBV11-3 and TRBJ2-1, the full variable domain is EAGVVQSPRYKIIEKKQPVAFWCNPISGHNTLYWYLQNLGQGPELLIRYENEEAVDDSQLPKDRFSAERLKGVDSTLKIQPAELGDSAVYLCASSLGTSGSSYNEQFFGPGTRLTVL.

This chain links TRBV4-1 with TRBJ2-6; no clear D gene. Germline CDR1 and CDR2: MGHRA and YSYEKL. This CDR3 has 19 amino acids. V was pared by 1 base and J by 0 bases, with 16 bases between. The CDR3 DNA sequence: TGCGCCAGCAGCCAAGGATCAGGCCTGGGCTTCTCTGGGGCCAACGTCCTGACTTTC. Its protein product is CASSQGSGLGFSGANVLTF.

Only a few counts were recorded for this clonotype. The CDR3 region has the DNA TGTGCCACCAGTGACCCCCGAGGGACAGTAAACACCGGGGAGCTGTTTTTT. This encodes CATSDPRGTVNTGELFF. The genes are TRBV24-1 and TRBJ2-2, with 7 bases lining up with TRBD1. CDR3 length: 17 amino acids. V shed 4 bases, J shed 2 bases, and the junction held 9 bases outside the gene matches. CDR1 KGHDR and CDR2 SFDVKD come from the germline V gene.

The chain uses TRBV12-3 or TRBV12-4 and TRBJ2-5, with D perhaps TRBD2 (6 bases). The CDR3 contains 15 residues. Deletions cut 6 bases from V and 3 bases from J, with 17 bases between. The CDR3 DNA reads as TGTGCCAGCAGCCCTACCGGGAGCAAAGAAGAGACCCAGTACTTC. Its protein is CASSPTGSKEETQYF.

The chain uses TRBV5-1 and TRBJ2-2; TRBD1 is a possible D gene (5 bases). Germline V CDR1 and CDR2: SGHRS, YFSETQ. V lost 0 bases and J lost 0, with 9 bases in between. The CDR3 length is 16 residues. The CDR3 region has the DNA TGCGCCAGCAGCTTGGCCGCAGGGACGAACACCGGGGAGCTGTTTTTT. It yields the protein CASSLAAGTNTGELFF.

This chain joins TRBV19 and TRBJ2-7; no firm D call. This CDR3 contains 13 residues. The V and J ends lost 7 bases and 2 bases respectively, with 12 bases between them. The germline CDR1 and CDR2 sequences are LNHDA and SQIVND (reference sequence). Here the CDR3 reads CASKAGGAYEQYF. The CDR3 DNA follows: TGTGCCAGTAAAGCCGGCGGAGCCTACGAGCAGTACTTC.